The rows below give T cell receptor beta chains drawn from one sample of a study of shared clonotypes between healthy human individuals. Sequenced by immunoSEQ multiplex PCR; TCRdb stores in-frame clones only, minus some. The sample yields about 2 million clones, over 85% seen once. The sequencing sample was made of naive CD8+ T cells sorted from blood. The source is a man younger than 35 in good health. CDR3s include the opening cysteine and the closing phenylalanine or tryptophan. Fields, in order: J gene, V gene, D gene, clone size, CDR3 DNA, CDR3 protein. The D gene is left open where the match is weak. Not every row has a clone size; where given, it reads once, few, many or a size class.

TRBJ2-5 TRBV11-2 - - TGTGCCAGCAGCTTATCGGCGGGGCAAGAGACCCAGTACTTC CASSLSAGQETQYF
TRBJ1-2 TRBV11-2 - - TGTGCCAGCAGCTTAGCCCCAGCTGGCTATGGCTACACCTTC CASSLAPAGYGYTF
TRBJ1-4 TRBV10-2 - - TGCGCCAGCAGTGTCAGGGTGACTAATGAAAAACTGTTTTTT CASSVRVTNEKLFF
TRBJ2-1 TRBV15 - once TGTGCCACCAGCAGAGGCAGGTACAATGAGCAGTTCTTC CATSRGRYNEQFF
TRBJ2-5 TRBV19 - - TGTGCCAGTAGTTCTCAGAATGAAGAGACCCAGTACTTC CASSSQNEETQYF
TRBJ2-1 TRBV6-6 TRBD2 - TGTGCCAGCAGCCCCAGAGTAGCGGGGGGCGGGGATGAGCAGTTCTTC CASSPRVAGGGDEQFF
TRBJ2-7 TRBV14 - - TGTGCCAGCAGCCAAGAGGTCAAGTTCCTTAGGGACGAGCAGTACTTC CASSQEVKFLRDEQYF
TRBJ2-1 TRBV13 TRBD1 - TGTGCCAGCAGCGGAGCCGGGACAGGGTACAATGAGCAGTTCTTC CASSGAGTGYNEQFF
TRBJ1-1 TRBV5-1 - - TGCGCCAGCAGCTTGGCCACAAACACTGAAGCTTTCTTT CASSLATNTEAFF
TRBJ2-7 TRBV27 TRBD1 - TGTGCCAGCAGGCGCGGACAGGGTGGCGACGAGCAGTACTTC CASRRGQGGDEQYF
TRBJ2-7 TRBV27 - once TGTGCCAGCAGCAAAGGTGAGCTCCTCTACGAGCAGTACTTC CASSKGELLYEQYF
TRBJ2-7 TRBV7-9 TRBD1 - TGTGCCAGCAGCCCACCTCAGGGGGACTCCTACGAGCAGTACTTC CASSPPQGDSYEQYF
TRBJ2-7 TRBV27 TRBD1 - TGTGCCAGCAGTTTATCAGGGACAGGGACCTACGAGCAGTACTTC CASSLSGTGTYEQYF
TRBJ2-1 TRBV27 TRBD2 - TGTGCCAGCAGTTTGATAGCGGGTTCCTCCTACAATGAGCAGTTCTTC CASSLIAGSSYNEQFF
TRBJ2-7 TRBV4-1 - - TGCGCCAGCAGACAGACACCTGGACAGACAACTACCTACGAGCAGTACTTC CASRQTPGQTTTYEQYF
TRBJ1-1 TRBV19 - - TGTGCCAGTAAGTCAGGACAGCATGAAGCTTTCTTT CASKSGQHEAFF
TRBJ2-7 TRBV7-9 - - TGTGCCAGCAGCCCCTCGATTGGCCGGGACGAGCAGTACTTC CASSPSIGRDEQYF
TRBJ2-7 TRBV18 - - TGTGCCAGCGCAAGCAAGGAGGAATCCTACTACGAGCAGTACTTC CASASKEESYYEQYF
TRBJ2-3 TRBV27 TRBD1 - TGTGCCAGCAGTTTCGGACAGGCGAGCACAGATACGCAGTATTTT CASSFGQASTDTQYF
TRBJ2-1 TRBV19 - - TGTGCCAGTAGTCTGCCGGGGAGCTCCTACAATGAGCAGTTCTTC CASSLPGSSYNEQFF
TRBJ1-5 TRBV5-1 - - TGCGCCAGCAGCTTGGCTGGGTCCCAGCCCCAGCATTTT CASSLAGSQPQHF
TRBJ2-3 TRBV5-5 TRBD1 - TGTGCCAGCAGCTTTCCACAGGGGATAGATACGCAGTATTTT CASSFPQGIDTQYF
TRBJ2-7 TRBV29-1 TRBD1 - TGCAGCGTACAGGGGGTGAGCTCCTACGAGCAGTACTTC CSVQGVSSYEQYF
TRBJ1-4 TRBV4-1 - - TGCGCCAGCAGCCAAGTTGTCAGCTCTAATGAAAAACTGTTTTTT CASSQVVSSNEKLFF
TRBJ2-7 TRBV6-5 TRBD1 - TGTGCCAGCAGTTCCCTCGACAGGGGGCCGGGGGAGCAGTACTTC CASSSLDRGPGEQYF
TRBJ1-6 TRBV30 - - TGTGCCTGGAGTCACGACGCGAATTCACCCCTCCACTTT CAWSHDANSPLHF
TRBJ2-7 TRBV27 TRBD2 once TGTGCCAGCAGCCCGGGAGCGGGGACCTCCTACGAGCAGTACTTC CASSPGAGTSYEQYF
TRBJ2-5 TRBV5-6 TRBD1 once TGTGCCAGCAGCTCCGACAGGGGGCGATCGGAGACCCAGTACTTC CASSSDRGRSETQYF
TRBJ1-2 TRBV9 TRBD1 - TGTGCCAGCAGCGCGGGACAGGTTAACTATGGCTACACCTTC CASSAGQVNYGYTF
TRBJ1-2 TRBV18 - - TGTGCCAGCTCACCAACCCGGGGCGGGGGGCCTCACGGCTACACCTTC CASSPTRGGGPHGYTF
TRBJ2-7 TRBV7-6 - - TGTGCCAGCAGCTTAGAAGGGGCTTCGGACGAGCAGTACTTC CASSLEGASDEQYF
TRBJ2-5 TRBV29-1 TRBD2 once TGCAGTGCCATCCCGATCCCTGGAGCGGGGAAAGAGACCCAGTACTTC CSAIPIPGAGKETQYF
TRBJ2-7 TRBV4-3 TRBD2 - TGCGCCAGCAGCCAAGAGGGGATAGCGGGAGAGATGACCTACGAGCAGTACTTC CASSQEGIAGEMTYEQYF
TRBJ2-7 TRBV7-9 - - TGTGCCAGCAGCTTAAGTCAGTCAGCCTACGAGCAGTACTTC CASSLSQSAYEQYF
TRBJ2-1 TRBV5-1 - - TGCGCCAGCAGCACCCGACAGCCCGGCAATGAGCAGTTCTTC CASSTRQPGNEQFF
TRBJ2-2 TRBV27 TRBD1 - TGTGCCAGCAGTATCCAGGACAGGGTGAATGGGGAGCTGTTTTTT CASSIQDRVNGELFF
TRBJ2-1 TRBV5-6 - - TGTGCCAGCAGCTTACAGGGAAGTGAGCAGTTCTTC CASSLQGSEQFF
TRBJ2-7 TRBV6-6 - - TGTGCCAGCTCGGAGGCCTACGAGCAGTACTTC CASSEAYEQYF
TRBJ2-1 TRBV11-2 TRBD2 - TGTGCCAGCAGCTTTTCTAGCGGCTACAATGAGCAGTTCTTC CASSFSSGYNEQFF
TRBJ1-3 TRBV4-3 - - TGCGCCAGCAGCCAAGTTCTAGACAACTCTGGAAACACCATATATTTT CASSQVLDNSGNTIYF
TRBJ2-3 TRBV25-1 - - TGTGCCAGCAGCATCCGGGAGCTCACAGATACGCAGTATTTT CASSIRELTDTQYF
TRBJ1-2 TRBV6-5 - - TGTGCCAGCACCTTGTCGGAGGGCAACTATGGCTACACCTTC CASTLSEGNYGYTF
TRBJ2-1 TRBV7-9 - - TGTGCCAGCAGCCTTAAAACGGCGGGACCCTACAATGAGCAGTTCTTC CASSLKTAGPYNEQFF
TRBJ2-7 TRBV30 TRBD2 - TGTGCCTGGAGAGACGTCAAGATTACTAGCGGGGGGCGTACCTACGAGCAGTACTTC CAWRDVKITSGGRTYEQYF
TRBJ2-7 TRBV27 TRBD2 - TGTGCCAGCAGTTTGATCGTCCTAGCGGCACCCTACGAGCAGTACTTC CASSLIVLAAPYEQYF
TRBJ1-1 TRBV10-1 - - TGCGCCAGCAGTGACACACCAGAAGACAGGAACACTGAAGCTTTCTTT CASSDTPEDRNTEAFF
TRBJ1-3 TRBV18 - - TGTGCCAGCTCACCAGGTTTTACCCAGATCTCTGGAAACACCATATATTTT CASSPGFTQISGNTIYF
TRBJ2-1 TRBV7-6 - - TGTGCCAGCAGCTTGGGTCCCCGGTACAATGAGCAGTTCTTC CASSLGPRYNEQFF
TRBJ1-5 TRBV18 - few TGTGCCAGCTCACCGCTACATCAGCCCCAGCATTTT CASSPLHQPQHF
TRBJ2-1 TRBV29-1 TRBD1 - TGCAGCGTTCCACGACCGGGACAGGGCCCCTACCTATACAATGAGCAGTTCTTC CSVPRPGQGPYLYNEQFF